This record covers a single T cell receptor beta chain. Antigen: not known. After removal of 2 bases from V and 4 bases from J, the junction contained 10 bases not matched to a gene. Germline V CDR1 and CDR2: SGHDN, FVKESK. There are 16 residues in the CDR3. Primers included in the PCR were 60 Vbeta and 13 Jbeta primers. Assay used: immunoSEQ multiplex PCR; TCRdb lists only in-frame clones, some missing. This sample has 200,000 to 250,000 clones, with 76% found just once. The data stem from a study of cytomegalovirus exposure and HLA in healthy donors. Study-wide results and limits: Earlier findings revealed that most TCR beta V segments proved productive either about 87% or about 30% of the time. In a later analysis, TCR beta V- and J-gene trimming showed a link to a missense DCLRE1C variant. Researchers reported in a later analysis that common viral pathogens appeared linked to several top clusters.

Sequenced: PBMCs. V is TRBV14 and J is TRBJ2-7; TRBD2 matches at 8 bases. The TCR sequence derives from a man aged 18-30 years in good health and CMV-seronegative. The CDR3 DNA follows: TGTGCCAGCAGCCAAATCGGAACTAGCGGACCGTACGAGCAGTACTTC. Translated, it gives CASSQIGTSGPYEQYF.